The clone carrying this TCR beta chain was observed many times. What it binds is unknown. The sample belongs to a study of Graves' ophthalmopathy and Graves' hyperthyroidism. The CDR3 extends over 17 amino acids. Germline assignment: CDR1 DFQATT and CDR2 SNEGSKA (reference sequence). V lost 1 base to trimming and J lost 6 bases; unmatched junction nucleotides: 13. RNA transcripts were the template, and TCR beta CDR3 regions were amplified from them. The library came from an HTBI-primed first-round RT-PCR and a second-round multiplex PCR. A single record per CDR3 protein comes from TCRdb applying MiXCR to the multiplex PCR reads. This table has roughly 420,000 distinct CDR3 sequences, 21% appearing once. Study-wide findings and caveats: Blood also contained most of the expanded thyroid clonotypes above 0.001 frequency.

The origin of this receptor is a woman between 18 and 29 years old with stable Graves' hyperthyroidism. Specimen: peripheral blood. The V call is TRBV20-1, the J call TRBJ1-5, with 9 nucleotides matching TRBD1. The DNA for the CDR3 is TGCAGTGCTAGAGTTGACAGGGGGTCCGCCAGCGGTCAGCCCCAGCATTTT. This codes for CSARVDRGSASGQPQHF.